Given below is one T cell receptor (beta chain) in context. Its antigen is not identified. This entry comes from a study of yellow fever vaccine responses in identical twins. V was cut by 7 bases and J by 5 bases, with 11 bases left in between. The CDR3 consists of 11 residues. CDR1 is DFQATT, CDR2 SNEGSKA, per germline (reference sequence). Whole-study findings and limits: Vaccine-induced T cell responses in twins were reportedly observed to appear partly convergent, partly personalized.

TCRdb processed the RT-PCR reads anew with MiXCR; each CDR3 protein has one entry. The repertoire holds 11,000 to 15,000 distinct CDR3 sequences, less than 85% seen once, with over 0.6% in the top ten. The sequence was obtained from a woman under 30 who received the yellow fever vaccine. The gene calls are TRBV20-1 and TRBJ2-5; D is unclear. The input for sequencing was T cells from blood (PBMCs), unsorted or a sorted subset (not recorded which), taken before or after yellow fever vaccination (not recorded which). CDR3 in DNA: TGCAGTGTAGGCTACGGGGAGACCCAGTACTTC. This gives the protein CSVGYGETQYF.